A single sample gave rise to the 4 T cell receptor beta chains below, sequenced in a study of blood T cells in healthy people across ages. For the second PCR, which ran for about 6 to 11 cycles, a sample-barcoded 5' primer and a J-beta primer mix were used. TCRdb redid the calling of the 5' RACE reads with MiXCR, one entry per CDR3 protein. The sample lists 1.5 million to 2 million distinct CDR3 sequences; about 28% were seen once. The sequencing sample was made of blood. The receptors shown here come from a woman aged 30 to 39 in good health.

The chain combines TRBV24-1 with TRBJ2-2; a possible D gene is TRBD1 (6 bases). This CDR3 region has 15 residues. CDR1 is KGHDR and CDR2 is SFDVKD in the germline V gene. Deletions cut 7 bases from V and 2 bases from J, with 13 bases between. The CDR3 region is CATSGDGTNTGELFF. The CDR3 nucleotides read TGTGCCACCAGCGGCGACGGGACAAACACCGGGGAGCTGTTTTTT.

This sequence joins TRBV6-2 or TRBV6-3 and TRBJ2-4; maybe TRBD1 (6 bases). The germline V gene has CDR1 MNHEY and CDR2 SVGEGT. Trimming shortened V by 6 bases and J by 3 bases, and 18 bases separated the two germline ends. This CDR3 comprises 16 residues. This chain's CDR3 is CASRNHREFGKNIQYF. As DNA, the CDR3 is TGTGCCAGCAGGAACCACAGGGAATTTGGCAAAAACATTCAGTACTTC.

As for this clonotype: Possible read error: a much larger clone is one base away. V gene TRBV5-1 combines with J gene TRBJ1-2; no definite D call. Germline values: CDR1 SGHRS, CDR2 YFSETQ. The CDR3 is 14 residues long. The CDR3 DNA reads TGCGGCAGCAGCTTGGATTTGACTAACTATGGCTACACCTTC. Translating gives CGSSLDLTNYGYTF.

This chain links TRBV25-1 with TRBJ2-1; weak D call: TRBD2 (6 bases). The V and J ends lost 6 bases and 4 bases respectively, with 13 bases between them. Germline values: CDR1 MGHDK, CDR2 SYGVNS. CDR3 size: 14 residues. The CDR3 loop is CASRVGGTYNEQFF. The CDR3 DNA sequence: TGTGCCAGCAGGGTGGGGGGAACATACAATGAGCAGTTCTTC.